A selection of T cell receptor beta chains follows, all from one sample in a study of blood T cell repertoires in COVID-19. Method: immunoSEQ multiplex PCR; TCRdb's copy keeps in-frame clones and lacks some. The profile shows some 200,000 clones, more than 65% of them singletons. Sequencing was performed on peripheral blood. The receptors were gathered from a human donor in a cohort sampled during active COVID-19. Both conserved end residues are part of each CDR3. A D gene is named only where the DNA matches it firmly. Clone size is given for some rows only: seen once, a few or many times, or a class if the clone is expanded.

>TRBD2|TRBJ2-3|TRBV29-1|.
CSPQAEAGEFYTQYF
TGCAGCCCCCAAGCCGAAGCGGGAGAGTTTTATACGCAGTATTTT
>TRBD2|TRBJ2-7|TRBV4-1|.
CASSQVTQAGGAYEQYF
TGCGCCAGCAGCCAGGTCACTCAAGCGGGAGGAGCCTACGAGCAGTACTTC
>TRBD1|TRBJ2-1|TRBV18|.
CASSPRLQGANNEQFF
TGTGCCAGCTCACCACGCCTACAGGGGGCCAACAATGAGCAGTTCTTC
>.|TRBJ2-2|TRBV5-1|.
CASSFGYFTGELFF
TGCGCCAGCAGCTTTGGTTACTTCACCGGGGAGCTGTTTTTT
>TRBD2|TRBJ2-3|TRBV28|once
CATTLAGGPGDTQYF
TGTGCCACCACGTTGGCGGGAGGGCCAGGTGATACGCAGTATTTT
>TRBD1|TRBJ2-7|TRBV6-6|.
CASSRDSASYEQYF
TGTGCCAGCAGCCGGGACAGCGCTTCCTACGAGCAGTACTTC
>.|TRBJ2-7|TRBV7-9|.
CASSSYRVTYEQYF
TGTGCCAGCAGCTCATACAGGGTGACCTACGAGCAGTACTTC
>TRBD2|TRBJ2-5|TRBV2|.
CASSALGLAGARGETQYF
TGTGCCAGCAGTGCCTTGGGACTAGCGGGAGCGCGAGGGGAGACCCAGTACTTC
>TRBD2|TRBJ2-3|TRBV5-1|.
CASSVTSGPFTDTQYF
TGCGCCAGCAGCGTGACTAGCGGGCCCTTCACAGATACGCAGTATTTT
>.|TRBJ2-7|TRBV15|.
CATSRGRLGATYEQYF
TGTGCCACCAGCAGGGGTCGATTGGGCGCAACCTACGAGCAGTACTTC
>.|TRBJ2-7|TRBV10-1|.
CASSGSSFEQYF
TGCGCCAGCAGTGGGAGTAGCTTCGAGCAGTACTTC
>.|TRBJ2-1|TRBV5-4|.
CASRWHDEQFF
TGTGCCAGCAGGTGGCACGATGAGCAGTTCTTC
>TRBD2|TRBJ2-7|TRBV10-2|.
CASSGLAGTYEQYF
TGCGCCAGCAGTGGGCTAGCGGGAACCTACGAGCAGTACTTC
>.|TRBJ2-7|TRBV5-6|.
CASTIPTGLLSYEQYF
TGTGCCAGCACCATCCCAACAGGGCTCCTCTCCTACGAGCAGTACTTC
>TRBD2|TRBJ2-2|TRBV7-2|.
CASSLGLLSGRAGELFF
TGTGCCAGCAGCTTAGGGTTGCTTAGCGGGAGGGCCGGGGAGCTGTTTTTT
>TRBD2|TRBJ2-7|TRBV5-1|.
CASSAAGTRVYEQYF
TGCGCCAGCAGCGCCGCCGGGACTAGGGTTTACGAGCAGTACTTC
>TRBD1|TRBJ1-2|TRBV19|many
CASKQGNRNYGYTF
TGTGCCAGTAAACAGGGGAACCGTAACTATGGCTACACCTTC
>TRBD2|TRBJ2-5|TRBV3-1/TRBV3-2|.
CASSHRTSGTRETQYF
TGTGCCAGCAGCCACCGGACTAGCGGTACGAGGGAGACCCAGTACTTC
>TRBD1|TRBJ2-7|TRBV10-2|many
CASSVLGTGAIYEQYF
TGCGCCAGCAGTGTGTTAGGGACAGGGGCCATCTACGAGCAGTACTTC
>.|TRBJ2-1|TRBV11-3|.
CASSPDYQYNEQFF
TGTGCCAGCAGCCCCGACTACCAATACAATGAGCAGTTCTTC
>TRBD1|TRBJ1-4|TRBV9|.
CASSRGQVLNEKLFF
TGTGCCAGCAGCAGAGGACAGGTCCTTAATGAAAAACTGTTTTTT
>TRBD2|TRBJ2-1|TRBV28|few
CASSSPILSSGRNYFNEQFF
TGTGCCAGCAGTTCACCTATTTTGAGTAGCGGGAGGAATTATTTCAATGAGCAGTTCTTC
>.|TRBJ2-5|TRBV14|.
CASSQEWRETQYF
TGTGCCAGCAGCCAAGAGTGGAGGGAGACCCAGTACTTC
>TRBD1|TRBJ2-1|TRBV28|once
CASRAQAGGRREQFF
TGTGCCAGCAGGGCTCAGGCAGGGGGCCGGCGTGAGCAGTTCTTC
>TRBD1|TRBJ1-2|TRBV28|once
CASTTGFGYTF
TGTGCCAGTACGACAGGGTTCGGCTACACCTTC
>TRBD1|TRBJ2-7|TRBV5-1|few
CASRGQGVIYEQYF
TGCGCCAGCAGAGGACAGGGGGTGATTTACGAGCAGTACTTC